This TCR beta chain was profiled in a study of blood T cell repertoires in COVID-19. CDR1 is SGHNT, CDR2 YYREEE, per germline (reference sequence). Trimming at V came to 4 bases and at J to 3 bases, leaving 7 bases not matched to a gene. The CDR3 sequence is 17 residues long. The repertoire was sequenced with immunoSEQ multiplex PCR; TCRdb's copy has only in-frame clones and lacks some. This sample has more than 120,000 clones, with approximately 88% found just once. Sequenced sample: peripheral blood. The chain joins TRBV5-4 to TRBJ1-4; 12 bases line up with TRBD1. The TCR comes from a human donor in a cohort sampled during active COVID-19. CDR3 loop: CASSPGTGGAANEKLFF. CDR3 DNA sequence: TGTGCCAGCAGCCCCGGGACAGGGGGCGCGGCTAATGAAAAACTGTTTTTT. Supplemented by reference TRBV5-4 and TRBJ1-4, the full variable domain reads ETGVTQSPTHLIKTRGQQVTLRCSSQSGHNTVSWYQQALGQGPQFIFQYYREEENGRGNFPPRFSGLQFPNYSSELNVNALELDDSALYLCASSPGTGGAANEKLFFGSGTQLSVL.